This TCR beta chain comes out of a study of T cell responses to AZD1222 COVID-19 vaccine. Study results and limitations: At 160-218 and 743-854, vaccine-associated CD4 TCRs were dominant, and they spanned spike.

Second-dose intervals near 4 or 12 weeks were combined. Germline V gene sequence: CDR1 GTSNPN, CDR2 SVGIG (reference sequence). V lost 1 base and J 1 base, leaving 11 bases between the germline ends. The CDR3 is 15 residues long. Notes on this clone: Its specificity is not known.

Data came from immunoSEQ multiplex PCR; TCRdb stores just in-frame clones and leaves some out. The table lists around 170,000 clones, 85% to 90% of them singletons, with roughly 12% in the top ten. Sequenced here: peripheral blood, sampled 28 days after the second AZD1222 dose. This TCR came from an adult who received the AZD1222 COVID-19 vaccine. This chain uses TRBV30 with TRBJ1-5; D is unclear. The CDR3 spells CAWSAGVRSNQPQHF. The CDR3 nucleotides are TGTGCCTGGAGTGCCGGGGTTAGGAGCAATCAGCCCCAGCATTTT.